These 18 T cell receptor beta chains share one sample of origin, sequenced in a study of T cell changes during pregnancy in multiple sclerosis. Clones were sequenced by immunoSEQ multiplex PCR, and TCRdb holds only the in-frame ones, with some missing. Here the sample spans about 70,000 clones, roughly 92% being singletons. Material: CD8+ T cells from peripheral blood mononuclear cells, obtained in the third trimester of pregnancy. These receptors came from a female donor in good health, enrolled as a control in a pregnancy study.

This chain connects TRBV6-5 to TRBJ2-2, with 7 bases fitting TRBD1. The CDR3 has 15 amino acids. In germline, CDR1 is MNHEY, CDR2 SVGAGI. Germline trimming cut 6 bases from V and 3 bases from J; bases unmatched to any gene: 7. This CDR3 reads CASRSTGEYTGELFF. The CDR3, as DNA: TGTGCCAGCAGATCCACAGGGGAGTACACCGGGGAGCTGTTTTTT.

This chain connects TRBV27 to TRBJ1-1; a possible D gene is TRBD1 (6 bases). The CDR3 spans 15 residues. Germline-derived CDR1 and CDR2 are MNHEY and SMNVEV (reference sequence). Trimming removed 2 bases at V and 6 bases at J, with 16 bases between. The CDR3 DNA is TGTGCCAGCAGTTTAATCCGGACAGACCTACCTGAAGCTTTCTTT. As protein: CASSLIRTDLPEAFF.

V gene TRBV7-6 combines with J gene TRBJ1-1, with D possibly TRBD1 on 5 matching bases. The germline CDR1 and CDR2 sequences are SGHVS and FNYEAQ. This CDR3 contains 14 residues. Trimming stripped 0 bases from V and 0 bases from J, with 5 bases between. CDR3: CASSLAGLNTEAFF. The CDR3 nucleotides are TGTGCCAGCAGCTTAGCGGGGCTGAACACTGAAGCTTTCTTT.

This chain connects TRBV7-9 to TRBJ1-1; 11 nucleotides align to TRBD1. The CDR3 spans 16 residues. CDR1 is SEHNR and CDR2 is FQNEAQ in the germline V gene (reference sequence). The ends lost 1 base at V and 9 bases at J; junction bases unmatched: 10. The chain's CDR3 is CASSLEDRGPKVKAFF. The CDR3 region has the DNA TGTGCCAGCAGCTTAGAGGACAGGGGGCCAAAAGTCAAAGCTTTCTTT.

The chain employs TRBV10-3 and TRBJ1-2; TRBD1 matches at 8 bases. Germline V gives CDR1 ENHRY, CDR2 SYGVKD. The CDR3 runs 13 residues. V shed 3 bases, J shed 6 bases, and the junction held 3 bases outside the gene matches. This chain's CDR3 is CAISDGTGHGYTF. In nucleotides, the CDR3 is TGTGCCATCAGTGACGGGACAGGTCATGGCTACACCTTC.

The chain recombines TRBV4-3 with TRBJ2-3; D might be TRBD1 (6 bases). V lost 5 bases, J lost 3 bases, and 15 bases lay in between. The CDR3 sequence is 15 residues long. Germline V gene sequence: CDR1 LGHNA, CDR2 YSLEER. The CDR3 coding sequence is TGCGCCAGCAGCAGGGGTCAGGGGAGAACAGATACGCAGTATTTT. It translates to CASSRGQGRTDTQYF.

The chain employs TRBV27 and TRBJ2-7; possible D gene TRBD1, 5 bases. The CDR3 consists of 16 residues. V was cut by 2 bases and J by 0 bases, with 14 bases left in between. The germline V gene encodes CDR1 MNHEY and CDR2 SMNVEV (reference sequence). In DNA, the CDR3 is TGTGCCAGCAGTTTAGAAATAGGCAGGGCCTCCTACGAGCAGTACTTC. The encoded protein is CASSLEIGRASYEQYF.

This rearrangement joins TRBV7-9 to TRBJ2-5; TRBD1 is a possible D gene (6 bases). V was cut by 5 bases and J by 2 bases, with 12 bases left in between. Looked up from germline, CDR1 is SEHNR and CDR2 is FQNEAQ (reference sequence). The CDR3 is made up of 14 amino acids. CDR3 amino acids: CASSHITGQETQYF. As DNA, the CDR3 is TGTGCCAGCAGCCACATTACAGGGCAAGAGACCCAGTACTTC.

The chain couples TRBV5-6 to TRBJ2-1; 9 nucleotides match TRBD2. Germline V CDR1 and CDR2: SGHDT, YYEEEE. This CDR3 has 16 residues. V lost 3 bases and J lost 3; bases outside the gene matches: 7. CDR3 region: CASSWMTSGVYNEQFF. The CDR3 nucleotides are TGTGCCAGCAGCTGGATGACTAGCGGAGTCTACAATGAGCAGTTCTTC.

The rearrangement joins TRBV27 to TRBJ1-2; 7 bases are a match to TRBD1. J lost 3 bases, V lost 7 bases, and 8 bases had no gene match. Germline V lookup: CDR1 MNHEY, CDR2 SMNVEV (reference sequence). The CDR3 covers 14 residues. Here the CDR3 DNA reads TGTGCCAGCACCGCGACAGGGAAAGACTATGGCTACACCTTC. Translated, it gives CASTATGKDYGYTF.

V gene TRBV10-1 combines with J gene TRBJ1-1, with D tentatively TRBD1 (6 bases). CDR1 is WNHNN and CDR2 is SYGVQD in the germline V gene (reference sequence). There are 13 residues in the CDR3. V lost 5 bases, J lost 6 bases, and 13 bases lay in between. CDR3 bases: TGCGCCAGCAGTTTTGGGGGCTGCGCTGAAGCTTTCTTT. This translates into CASSFGGCAEAFF.

The chain combines TRBV7-6 with TRBJ2-1, with D maybe TRBD1 (5 bases). The V gene's germline CDR1 is SGHVS and CDR2 FNYEAQ. V shed 3 bases and J shed 8 bases, with 11 bases lying between them. The CDR3 runs 13 residues. The CDR3 region is CASSFDSSYEQFF. The CDR3 DNA follows: TGTGCCAGCAGCTTCGACAGTAGTTATGAGCAGTTCTTC.

This rearrangement joins TRBV7-9 to TRBJ2-2; D is unclear. Germline lookup yields CDR1 SEHNR and CDR2 FQNEAQ (reference sequence). The CDR3 is made up of 14 amino acids. V lost 1 base and J lost 5, with 8 bases in between. DNA of the CDR3: TGTGCCAGCAGCTTAGGCCCTCAGACCGGGGAGCTGTTTTTT. Translation: CASSLGPQTGELFF. The complete variable domain, with remaining parts taken from reference TRBV7-9 and TRBJ2-2, reads DTGVSQNPRHKITKRGQNVTFRCDPISEHNRLYWYRQTLGQGPEFLTYFQNEAQLEKSRLLSDRFSAERPKGSFSTLEIQRTEQGDSAMYLCASSLGPQTGELFFGEGSRLTVL.

The chain uses TRBV12-5 and TRBJ1-1, with D unclear. Germline values: CDR1 LGHNT, CDR2 FRNRAP. This CDR3 is 13 amino acids long. The germline V and J ends were trimmed by 1 base and 6 bases, with 9 bases remaining between them. CDR3 residues: CASGLGPSAEAFF. CDR3 DNA sequence: TGTGCTAGTGGTTTGGGGCCCAGCGCTGAAGCTTTCTTT.

V and J are TRBV6-5 and TRBJ2-1, with D possibly matching TRBD1 (6 bases). Trimming stripped 6 bases from V and 6 bases from J, with 9 bases between. This CDR3 spans 12 amino acids. In germline, CDR1 is MNHEY, CDR2 SVGAGI. The CDR3 nucleotides read TGTGCCAGCAGAGCACAGGGCAATGAGCAGTTCTTC. It is translated as CASRAQGNEQFF.

This clone was recorded only once. The rearrangement joins TRBV6-6 to TRBJ2-1; 7 bases align to TRBD1. The CDR3 covers 15 residues. With V trimmed by 6 bases and J by 0 bases, 5 bases remained unmatched. Germline CDR1 and CDR2: MNHNY and SVGAGI (reference sequence). CDR3 nucleotides: TGTGCCAGCAGGCACAGGGGAAGCTCCTACAATGAGCAGTTCTTC. Protein product: CASRHRGSSYNEQFF.

The chain uses TRBV7-2 and TRBJ2-2, with 9 bases fitting TRBD2. In germline, CDR1 is SGHTA, CDR2 FQGNSA. CDR3 length: 17 residues. Trimming at V came to 0 bases and at J to 3 bases, leaving 5 bases not matched to a gene. CDR3: CASSLAGGGADTGELFF. CDR3 in DNA: TGTGCCAGCAGCTTAGCGGGCGGGGGGGCCGACACCGGGGAGCTGTTTTTT.

The J gene is TRBJ1-2, the V gene TRBV6-1; D is perhaps TRBD1 (5 bases). Germline-derived CDR1 and CDR2 are MNHNS and SASEGT. This CDR3 spans 12 amino acids. The V end was cut by 10 bases, the J end by 3 bases, with 12 bases between. CDR3 region: CATTGRDYGYTF. For the CDR3, the DNA is TGTGCCACCACGGGCAGGGACTATGGCTACACCTTC.